The 9 T cell receptor beta chains below were found in one sample sequenced in a study of CD4 and CD8 cells across lung adenocarcinoma regions. A single record per CDR3 protein comes from TCRdb applying MiXCR to the PCR reads. Among about 25,000 distinct CDR3 sequences listed, about 50% were seen once. Source material: CD8+ T cells from the center of a lung tumor. These receptors came from a male donor with lung adenocarcinoma. The CD4 and CD8 labels of this study may be unreliable.

This clonotype was seen a few times. The chain combines TRBV6-5 with TRBJ2-6; D is ambiguous. This CDR3 comprises 13 residues. Germline CDR1 and CDR2: MNHEY and SVGAGI. V lost 3 bases, J lost 6 bases, and 6 bases lay in between. The CDR3 DNA is TGTGCCAGCAGTTATGTAGAGGCCAACGTCCTGACTTTC. Translation gives CASSYVEANVLTF.

The chain is built from TRBV7-2 and TRBJ2-1; no reliable D call. The V end was cut by 1 base, the J end by 10 bases, with 14 bases between. CDR3 length: 14 residues. The germline V gene has CDR1 SGHTA and CDR2 FQGNSA. CDR3 nucleotide sequence: TGTGCCAGCAGCTTAGATGGCCAGCGAGGCGAGCAGTTCTTC. Translation gives CASSLDGQRGEQFF.

J is TRBJ2-1 and V is TRBV4-1; 7 bases are shared with TRBD2. The V and J ends lost 0 bases and 4 bases, in that order; junction bases with no gene match: 3. The V gene's germline CDR1 is MGHRA and CDR2 YSYEKL. The CDR3 is made up of 15 amino acids. CDR3 amino acids: CASSQDTSEYNEQFF. CDR3 DNA sequence: TGCGCCAGCAGCCAAGACACTAGCGAATACAATGAGCAGTTCTTC.

The gene calls are TRBV6-5 and TRBJ2-3; D could derive from TRBD1 or TRBD2 (6 bases each). The CDR3 length is 17 residues. V was trimmed by 0 bases and J by 3 bases, leaving 16 bases between them. The germline gives CDR1 MNHEY, CDR2 SVGAGI. CDR3 protein: CASSYSLTGAQTDTQYF. Here the CDR3 DNA reads TGTGCCAGCAGTTACTCGCTTACGGGGGCGCAGACAGATACGCAGTATTTT.

This clonotype was picked up many times. The gene calls are TRBV27 and TRBJ1-6; no firm D call. Germline CDR1 MNHEY, CDR2 SMNVEV (reference sequence). The CDR3 covers 15 residues. The germline V and J ends were trimmed by 5 bases and 12 bases, with 20 bases remaining between them. The CDR3 loop is CASSPLDGRGRPLHF. The CDR3 region has the DNA TGTGCCAGCAGTCCACTGGACGGGCGCGGGCGACCCCTCCACTTT.

This chain's CDR3 is CASSEPPGTGVREAFF. The CDR3 DNA is TGCGCCAGCAGTGAACCCCCCGGGACAGGGGTCAGGGAAGCTTTCTTT. This sequence joins TRBV10-2 and TRBJ1-1, with 10 bases identical to TRBD1. The CDR3 contains 16 residues. V shed 3 bases, J shed 8 bases, and the junction held 12 bases outside the gene matches. Germline V gene sequence: CDR1 WSHSY, CDR2 SAAADI.

V is TRBV11-2 and J is TRBJ2-4, with 8 bases lining up with TRBD1. This CDR3 region has 16 residues. The germline V gene has CDR1 SGHAT and CDR2 FQNNGV. Unmatched junction bases numbered 8, after V lost 4 bases and J lost 3 bases. CDR3 nucleotides: TGTGCCAGCAGCTCTGCAGGGGGCTTGGTCAAAAACATTCAGTACTTC. It translates to CASSSAGGLVKNIQYF. Filled out from reference TRBV11-2 and TRBJ2-4, the complete variable domain reads EAGVAQSPRYKIIEKRQSVAFWCNPISGHATLYWYQQILGQGPKLLIQFQNNGVVDDSQLPKDRFSAERLKGVDSTLKIQPAKLEDSAVYLCASSSAGGLVKNIQYFGAGTRLSVL.

This clonotype was picked up a small number of times. The genes are TRBV30 and TRBJ1-4, with no clear D. Germline CDR1 and CDR2: GTSNPN and SVGIG (reference sequence). The V and J ends lost 0 bases and 3 bases respectively, with 5 bases between them. The CDR3 extends over 13 amino acids. The CDR3 is CAWSVLANEKLFF. DNA for the CDR3: TGTGCCTGGAGTGTGTTGGCTAATGAAAAACTGTTTTTT. The full variable domain, rest sourced from reference TRBV30 and TRBJ1-4, is SQTIHQWPATLVQPVGSPLSLECTVEGTSNPNLYWYRQAAGRGLQLLFYSVGIGQISSEVPQNLSASRPQDRQFILSSKKLLLSDSGFYLCAWSVLANEKLFFGSGTQLSVL.

A remark on this clonotype: One end of the junction fails to match germline, which may point to a read error. The chain uses TRBV10-1 and TRBJ2-3, with a possible D match to TRBD1 (7 bases). Germline-derived CDR1 and CDR2 are WNHNN and SYGVQD (reference sequence). The CDR3 contains 15 residues. The CDR3 bases are TGCGGCAGGGGGGACGGGGGCCGTGGCGCAGATACCCAGTATTTC. It encodes CGRGDGGRGADTQYF.